This record covers a single TCR beta chain. Germline-derived CDR1 and CDR2 are SEHNR and FQNEAQ (reference sequence). There are 14 residues in the CDR3. This specimen comes from a study of T cells in Graves' hyperthyroidism and ophthalmopathy. It was RNA transcripts that yielded the amplified TCR beta CDR3 regions. HTBI primers were the set used in a first-round RT-PCR of the TCR CDR3. TCRdb ran MiXCR on the multiplex PCR reads and lists one entry per CDR3 protein. The sample includes nearly 750,000 distinct CDR3 sequences, 35% of them seen just once. This TCR was sampled from a woman aged 35 to 49 with Graves' hyperthyroidism. The sequenced material came from blood. The chain combines TRBV7-9 with TRBJ2-5; no clear D. The DNA matches TRBJ2-7 better at its end, which makes the J call doubtful. CDR3 region: CASSQEVNHCEQYF. For the CDR3, the DNA is TGTGCCAGCAGCCAAGAGGTCAACCACTGCGAGCAGTACTTC.